The rows below give T cell receptor beta chains drawn from one sample of a study of T cell responses to AZD1222 COVID-19 vaccine. Clones were sequenced by immunoSEQ multiplex PCR, and TCRdb holds only the in-frame ones, with some missing. Of 130,000 to 150,000 clones listed, 80% to 85% were seen once; the top ten hold about 4%. The material was peripheral blood, obtained on day 0 of MenACWY control vaccination. All receptors derive from an adult in good health. Each CDR3 is given with its conserved first and last residue. D genes are given only for firm matches. Clone size is given for some rows only: seen once, a few or many times, or a class if the clone is expanded.

>17|TRBD2|TRBV5-1|-|TRBJ2-6
CASSWEGTDSGANVLTF
TGCGCCAGCAGCTGGGAGGGCACGGACTCTGGGGCCAACGTCCTGACTTTC
>11|-|TRBV2|few|TRBJ1-2
CASSDSYGYTF
TGTGCCAGCAGTGACAGCTATGGCTACACCTTC
>11|-|TRBV20-1|-|TRBJ1-1
CSAIPEVGAFF
TGCAGTGCTATTCCCGAAGTGGGGGCTTTCTTT
>14|TRBD1|TRBV6-5|-|TRBJ1-6
CASSRGQGNSPLHF
TGTGCCAGCAGCCGGGGACAGGGGAATTCACCCCTCCACTTT
>16|-|TRBV15|-|TRBJ2-5
CATSRESRNSQETQYF
TGTGCCACCAGCAGAGAGTCCAGAAACTCCCAAGAGACCCAGTACTTC
>13|TRBD1|TRBV2|-|TRBJ1-2
CASKLQGAGGYTF
TGTGCCAGCAAGTTGCAGGGGGCGGGAGGCTACACCTTC
>15|TRBD1|TRBV9|-|TRBJ2-1
CASSVVGTGRNEQFF
TGTGCCAGCAGCGTAGTAGGGACAGGACGCAATGAGCAGTTCTTC
>13|-|TRBV6-5|-|TRBJ1-4
CATRTIAYEKLFF
TGTGCCACGAGAACCATTGCCTATGAAAAACTGTTTTTT
>12|-|TRBV6-5|-|TRBJ2-1
CASSSQGDEQFF
TGTGCCAGCAGTTCCCAAGGGGATGAGCAGTTCTTC
>15|-|TRBV5-4|few|TRBJ2-5
CASSKSTAGGETQYF
TGTGCCAGCAGCAAAAGCACCGCAGGAGGGGAGACCCAGTACTTC
>16|-|TRBV15|-|TRBJ2-3
CATARAVYTSTDTQYF
TGTGCCACCGCCAGGGCAGTTTATACTAGCACAGATACGCAGTATTTT
>13|TRBD1|TRBV5-1|-|TRBJ1-2
CASSADRGAGYTF
TGCGCCAGCAGCGCAGACAGGGGAGCTGGCTACACCTTC
>15|TRBD1|TRBV5-1|-|TRBJ2-3
CASSFDRVGTDTQYF
TGCGCCAGCAGCTTCGACAGGGTTGGGACAGATACGCAGTATTTT
>12|TRBD1|TRBV12-3/TRBV12-4|-|TRBJ1-2
CASSGPGGGYTF
TGTGCCAGCAGTGGACCAGGGGGTGGCTACACCTTC
>16|-|TRBV5-1|-|TRBJ1-5
CASSFNASSSNQPQHF
TGCGCCAGCAGCTTTAATGCTTCCTCTAGCAATCAGCCCCAGCATTTT
>17|-|TRBV3-1/TRBV3-2|-|TRBJ2-6
CASSQDLYASGANVLTF
TGTGCCAGCAGCCAAGATCTTTACGCGTCTGGGGCCAACGTCCTGACTTTC
>13|TRBD1|TRBV11-3|-|TRBJ1-1
CASSATGATEAFF
TGTGCCAGCAGCGCGACAGGGGCCACTGAAGCTTTCTTT
>18|TRBD1|TRBV27|-|TRBJ2-2
CASSFRTWGTGNTGELFF
TGTGCCAGCAGTTTTAGGACTTGGGGGACAGGGAACACCGGGGAGCTGTTTTTT
>12|TRBD2|TRBV2|-|TRBJ2-5
CASGGEGETQYF
TGTGCCAGCGGGGGGGAGGGAGAGACCCAGTACTTC
>14|-|TRBV2|-|TRBJ1-1
CASSSTIMNTEAFF
TGTGCCAGCAGTTCGACTATCATGAACACTGAAGCTTTCTTT
>17|TRBD1|TRBV5-6|-|TRBJ2-7
CASSLDRGGMPRDEQYF
TGTGCCAGCAGCCTGGACAGGGGAGGAATGCCAAGGGACGAGCAGTACTTC
>14|TRBD2|TRBV18|-|TRBJ2-1
CASSRRGSYNEQFF
TGTGCCAGCTCCCGGCGGGGGAGCTACAATGAGCAGTTCTTC
>14|TRBD1|TRBV7-9|-|TRBJ1-1
CASSFAGQDTEAFF
TGTGCCAGCAGCTTCGCCGGACAGGACACTGAAGCTTTCTTT
>13|TRBD1|TRBV30|-|TRBJ1-6
CAWSTTLGQPVHF
TGTGCCTGGAGCACGACCCTGGGACAGCCCGTCCACTTT
>13|-|TRBV6-1|-|TRBJ1-2
CASRHGRNYGYTF
TGTGCCAGCAGACATGGACGGAACTATGGCTACACCTTC
>15|-|TRBV29-1|-|TRBJ1-2
CSASGTNLLGDGYTF
TGCAGCGCCTCCGGGACAAACCTACTGGGGGATGGCTACACCTTC
>15|-|TRBV9|-|TRBJ1-2
CASSAAGAANYGYTF
TGTGCCAGCAGCGCCGCAGGGGCAGCTAACTATGGCTACACCTTC
>16|-|TRBV7-8|-|TRBJ1-5
CASSLDGPHSNQPQHF
TGTGCCAGCAGCTTAGACGGGCCCCATAGCAATCAGCCCCAGCATTTT
>15|-|TRBV18|-|TRBJ2-3
CASSHRDQQLVTQYF
TGTGCCAGCTCACACAGGGACCAGCAGCTTGTTACGCAGTATTTT
>11|-|TRBV7-9|-|TRBJ2-1
CASLAYNEQFF
TGTGCCAGCTTGGCCTACAATGAGCAGTTCTTC
>14|-|TRBV13|-|TRBJ1-1
CASIGQDTGRKAFF
TGTGCCAGCATTGGGCAGGACACCGGTAGAAAAGCTTTCTTT
>17|-|TRBV9|few|TRBJ2-2
CASSVEVGGSDTGELFF
TGTGCCAGCAGCGTAGAAGTGGGGGGCTCGGACACCGGGGAGCTGTTTTTT
>16|-|TRBV5-1|-|TRBJ1-2
CASSLGSREVVYGYTF
TGCGCCAGCAGCTTGGGGAGTCGTGAGGTGGTCTATGGCTACACCTTC
>16|-|TRBV5-4|few|TRBJ2-5
CASSYAGDLTGETQYF
TGTGCCAGCAGCTATGCCGGGGACCTCACAGGAGAGACCCAGTACTTC
>14|-|TRBV2|-|TRBJ1-1
CASSGNTVNTEAFF
TGTGCCAGCAGCGGAAACACAGTGAACACTGAAGCTTTCTTT
>15|-|TRBV5-5|-|TRBJ2-5
CASSLGQGRQETQYF
TGTGCCAGCAGCTTGGGGCAGGGGCGTCAAGAGACCCAGTACTTC
>16|-|TRBV5-1|-|TRBJ1-2
CASSLVYSATNYGYTF
TGCGCCAGCAGCTTGGTGTATTCGGCAACTAACTATGGCTACACCTTC
>14|-|TRBV4-1|-|TRBJ1-2
CASSQVFTTYGYTF
TGCGCCAGCAGCCAAGTTTTCACCACCTATGGCTACACCTTC
>13|-|TRBV28|-|TRBJ1-4
CASRQGGEEKLFF
TGTGCCAGCAGACAAGGGGGGGAGGAAAAACTGTTTTTT
>14|-|TRBV19|few|TRBJ1-3
CASSRQVSGNTIYF
TGTGCCAGTAGCAGACAAGTCTCTGGAAACACCATATATTTT
>15|-|TRBV30|-|TRBJ1-3
CAWTRKGGPGNTIYF
TGTGCCTGGACCAGAAAGGGGGGTCCTGGAAACACCATATATTTT
>14|-|TRBV5-1|-|TRBJ2-7
CASSLSWPSYEQYF
TGCGCCAGCAGCTTAAGCTGGCCTTCCTACGAGCAGTACTTC
>16|TRBD1|TRBV5-6|-|TRBJ1-3
CASSHWPGTGGSTIYF
TGTGCCAGCAGTCATTGGCCCGGGACAGGGGGCAGCACCATATATTTT